This T cell receptor beta chain was profiled in a study of blood T cell repertoires in COVID-19. Study background: Sites across the United States, Italy and Spain contributed samples from acute and convalescent COVID-19. The cDNA or gDNA used as material had been derived from T cells, B-cell-depleted T cells, or PBMCs.

This clone occurred once. In the source study's methods: Nucleated cell number was recorded as an estimate derived from reference gene primer amplification. TCRdb's table, derived via immunoSEQ multiplex PCR, lists solely in-frame clones and lacks some. V and J calls and clone size come straight from that table; D and trimming were deduced from the DNA. Of about 270,000 clones detected, approximately 81% appear once; the ten largest clones hold around 3%. The material sequenced was peripheral blood. The receptor was derived from an older woman with active or convalescent COVID-19.

CDR3 sequence reads: CASSPPTSGGYEQYF. The CDR3 coding sequence is TGTGCCAGCAGCCCTCCGACTAGCGGGGGGTACGAGCAGTACTTC. The V gene is TRBV3-1 (or the pseudogene TRBV3-2), the J gene TRBJ2-7; 13 positions match TRBD2. The V segment lost 4 bases and the J segment 4 bases; nucleotides outside the gene matches: 4. The CDR3 is made up of 15 amino acids. Germline values: CDR1 LGHDT, CDR2 YNNKEL (reference sequence).